The present T cell receptor beta chain was sequenced within a study of PD-1 blockade in classical Hodgkin lymphoma. Study-level background: Every 2 weeks, patients got 3 mg/kg intravenous nivolumab.

Time point of the sample: cycle 4 day 1 (C4D1), after less than seven weeks of nivolumab. In every patient, relapse followed autologous stem cell transplantation, while exposure to brentuximab vedotin differed. After PBMCs were thawed, their CD8+ T cells were isolated by magnetic negative selection. Patients reached a best response of complete response, partial response or progressive disease. Study-wide results and caveats: It was CD4+ TCR diversity, not CD8+, that rose significantly by C4D1. Whatever underlies the repertoire differences (possibly disease activity or prior therapy) remains undefined.

TCRdb's copy holds only in-frame clones and misses some; the assay was immunoSEQ multiplex PCR. This table holds around 21,000 clones, roughly nine tenths found once. Comments on this clone: Its antigen remains unidentified.

The clonotype was recovered from a human donor with classical Hodgkin lymphoma. The sequences come from CD8+ T cells from blood, collected before the fourth cycle of nivolumab.

CDR3 amino acids: CASFGGANTGELFF. In DNA, the CDR3 is TGTGCCAGCTTCGGCGGCGCGAACACCGGGGAGCTGTTTTTT. V usage is TRBV28 and J usage is TRBJ2-2; D unresolved. Trimming stripped 8 bases from V and 0 bases from J, with 10 bases between. CDR1 MDHEN and CDR2 SYDVKM come from the germline V gene. CDR3 size: 14 residues.